This section outlines one T cell receptor (beta chain) sequence together with its context. These data are taken from a study of blood T cell repertoires in COVID-19. Whole-study context: The origin of the acute and convalescent COVID-19 samples was the United States, Italy and Spain. Sources were T cells, B-cell-depleted T cells, or PBMCs; the material itself was cDNA or gDNA.

Seattle enrolled patients during active infection and tracked them longitudinally. Data came from immunoSEQ multiplex PCR; TCRdb stores just in-frame clones and leaves some out. Among 300,000 to 400,000 clones, more than 75% were seen once, and the ten largest hold about 6.9%. The receptor was derived from a woman between 45 and 60 years old with COVID-19, enrolled during active disease. Sample: peripheral blood.

The CDR3 protein is CASSLYREGRENQPQHF. CDR3 nucleotides: TGTGCCAGCAGTCTCTACCGGGAGGGAAGGGAGAATCAGCCCCAGCATTTT. The genes are TRBV6-4 and TRBJ1-5; D is unresolved. Germline V gene lookup returns CDR1 MRHNA and CDR2 SNTAGT. The V end lost 5 bases, the J end lost 4 bases, and 21 bases lay between the germline ends. This CDR3 has 17 residues.